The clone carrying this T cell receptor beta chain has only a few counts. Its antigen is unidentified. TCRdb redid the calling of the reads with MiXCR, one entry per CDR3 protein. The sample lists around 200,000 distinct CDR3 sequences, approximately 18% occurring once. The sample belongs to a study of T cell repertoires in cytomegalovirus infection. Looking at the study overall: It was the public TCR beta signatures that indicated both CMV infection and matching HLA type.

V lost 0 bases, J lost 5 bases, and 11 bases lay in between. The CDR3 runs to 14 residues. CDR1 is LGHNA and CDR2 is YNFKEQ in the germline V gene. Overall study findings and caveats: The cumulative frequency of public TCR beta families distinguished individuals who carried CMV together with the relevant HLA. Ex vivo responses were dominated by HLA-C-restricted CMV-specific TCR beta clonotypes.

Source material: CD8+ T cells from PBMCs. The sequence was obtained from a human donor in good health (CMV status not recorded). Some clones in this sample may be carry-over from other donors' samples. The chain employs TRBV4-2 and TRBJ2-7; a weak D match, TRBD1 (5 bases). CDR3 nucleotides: TGTGCCAGCAGCCAAGACCTGGAGACAGACGAGCAGTACTTC. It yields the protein CASSQDLETDEQYF.